This T cell receptor (beta chain) was found in a study of blood T cell dynamics during melanoma immunotherapy. Method: immunoSEQ multiplex PCR; TCRdb's copy keeps in-frame clones and lacks some. Among approximately 10,000 clones listed, roughly nine tenths were seen once. This CDR3 has 14 residues. Germline V lookup: CDR1 LNHDA, CDR2 SQIVND (reference sequence). V lost 3 bases and J 4 bases, leaving 11 bases between the germline ends. Noted time point: week 3, after first cycle of checkpoint inhibitor. The receptor comes from a human donor with melanoma. The sequencing used blood, collected from a patient treated with checkpoint blockade. This chain uses TRBV19 with TRBJ2-3; either TRBD1 or TRBD2 may fit D (5 bases each). CDR3 sequence: CASSIRVGADTQYF. In DNA, the CDR3 is TGTGCCAGTAGTATCCGGGTGGGGGCAGATACGCAGTATTTT. The full variable domain, in which reference TRBV19 and TRBJ2-3 provide the parts outside the CDR3, is DGGITQSPKYLFRKEGQNVTLSCEQNLNHDAMYWYRQDPGQGLRLIYYSQIVNDFQKGDIAEGYSVSREKKESFPLTVTSAQKNPTAFYLCASSIRVGADTQYFGPGTRLTVL.